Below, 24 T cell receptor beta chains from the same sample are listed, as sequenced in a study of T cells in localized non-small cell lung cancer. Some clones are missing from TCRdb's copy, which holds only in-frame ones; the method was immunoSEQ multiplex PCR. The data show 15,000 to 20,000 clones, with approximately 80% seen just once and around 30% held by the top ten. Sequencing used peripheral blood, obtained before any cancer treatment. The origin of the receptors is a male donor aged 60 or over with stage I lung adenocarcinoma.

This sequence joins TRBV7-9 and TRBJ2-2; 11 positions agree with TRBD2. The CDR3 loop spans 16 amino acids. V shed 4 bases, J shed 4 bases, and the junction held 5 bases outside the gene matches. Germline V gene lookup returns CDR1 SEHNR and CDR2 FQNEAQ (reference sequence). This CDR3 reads CASSSLAGGFTGELFF. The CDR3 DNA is TGTGCCAGCAGCTCATTAGCGGGAGGGTTCACCGGGGAGCTGTTTTTT. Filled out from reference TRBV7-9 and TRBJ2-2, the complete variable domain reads DTGVSQNPRHKITKRGQNVTFRCDPISEHNRLYWYRQTLGQGPEFLTYFQNEAQLEKSRLLSDRFSAERPKGSFSTLEIQRTEQGDSAMYLCASSSLAGGFTGELFFGEGSRLTVL.

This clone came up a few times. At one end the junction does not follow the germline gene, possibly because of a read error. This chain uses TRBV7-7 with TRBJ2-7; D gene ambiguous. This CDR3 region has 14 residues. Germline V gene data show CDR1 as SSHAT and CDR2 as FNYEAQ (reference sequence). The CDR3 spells CASSPPFKPYEQYF. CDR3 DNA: TGTGCTAGCAGTCCTCCCTTCAAACCCTACGAGCAGTACTTC.

In nucleotides, the CDR3 is TGTGCCAGAAGCTCAGATCGGGAGAACACTGAAGCTTTCTTT. Its translation is CARSSDRENTEAFF. The chain employs TRBV5-3 and TRBJ1-1; D remains ambiguous. TRBV5-3 is an ORF for which the function is uncertain. Trimming cost V 3 bases and J 1 base, with 10 bases left between them. The CDR3 sequence is 14 residues long.

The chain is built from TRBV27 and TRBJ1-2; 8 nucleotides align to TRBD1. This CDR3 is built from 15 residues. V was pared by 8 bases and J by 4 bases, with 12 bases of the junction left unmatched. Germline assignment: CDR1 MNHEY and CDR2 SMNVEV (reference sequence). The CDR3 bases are TGTGCCAGCTCCCTCAGGACAGGGAGGGGCTATGGCTACACCTTC. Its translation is CASSLRTGRGYGYTF.

CDR3: CASSVGTVRDTGELFF. DNA for the CDR3: TGTGCCAGCAGCGTCGGCACGGTGAGGGACACCGGGGAGCTGTTTTTT. The genes are TRBV5-4 and TRBJ2-2, with TRBD2 as a possible D gene (5 bases). From germline, CDR1 is SGHNT and CDR2 YYREEE (reference sequence). Trimming cost V 4 bases and J 3 bases, with 16 bases left between them. There are 16 residues in the CDR3.

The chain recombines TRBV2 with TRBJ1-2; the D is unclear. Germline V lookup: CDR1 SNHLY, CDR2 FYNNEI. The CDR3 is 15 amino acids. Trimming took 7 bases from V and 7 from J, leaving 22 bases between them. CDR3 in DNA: TGTGCCAGCACCTTCGGTGGGAATAGTCTCTCTGGCTACACCTTC. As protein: CASTFGGNSLSGYTF.

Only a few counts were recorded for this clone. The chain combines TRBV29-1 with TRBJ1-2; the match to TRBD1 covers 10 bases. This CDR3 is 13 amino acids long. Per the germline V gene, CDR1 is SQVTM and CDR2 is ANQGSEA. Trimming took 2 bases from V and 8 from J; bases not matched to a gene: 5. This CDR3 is CSVETDRGLGYTF. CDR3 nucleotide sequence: TGCAGCGTTGAAACTGACAGGGGGCTCGGCTACACCTTC. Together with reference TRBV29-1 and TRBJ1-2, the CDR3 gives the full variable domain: SAVISQKPSRDICQRGTSLTIQCQVDSQVTMMFWYRQQPGQSLTLIATANQGSEATYESGFVIDKFPISRPNLTFSTLTVSNMSPEDSSIYLCSVETDRGLGYTFGSGTRLTVV.

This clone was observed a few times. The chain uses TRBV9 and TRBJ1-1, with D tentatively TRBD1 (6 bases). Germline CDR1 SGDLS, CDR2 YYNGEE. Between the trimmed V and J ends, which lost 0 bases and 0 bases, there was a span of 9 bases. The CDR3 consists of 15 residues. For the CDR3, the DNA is TGTGCCAGCAGCGTAGAAGGGGACATGAACACTGAAGCTTTCTTT. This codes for CASSVEGDMNTEAFF.

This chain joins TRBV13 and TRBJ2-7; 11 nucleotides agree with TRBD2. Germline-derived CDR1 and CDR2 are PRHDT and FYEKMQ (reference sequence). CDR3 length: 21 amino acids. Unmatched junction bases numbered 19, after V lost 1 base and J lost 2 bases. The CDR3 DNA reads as TGTGCCAGCAGCTTAGTCGGGGTTGGACTAGCGGGCCTCAGGAGGACCTACGAGCAGTACTTC. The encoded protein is CASSLVGVGLAGLRRTYEQYF.

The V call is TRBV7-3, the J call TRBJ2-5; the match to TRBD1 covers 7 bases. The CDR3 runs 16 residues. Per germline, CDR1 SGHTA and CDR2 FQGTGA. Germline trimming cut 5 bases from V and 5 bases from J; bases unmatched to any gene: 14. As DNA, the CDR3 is TGTGCCAGCAGCCCCCGAGGGGGCGGGTCCTTGGAGACCCAGTACTTC. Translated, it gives CASSPRGGGSLETQYF.

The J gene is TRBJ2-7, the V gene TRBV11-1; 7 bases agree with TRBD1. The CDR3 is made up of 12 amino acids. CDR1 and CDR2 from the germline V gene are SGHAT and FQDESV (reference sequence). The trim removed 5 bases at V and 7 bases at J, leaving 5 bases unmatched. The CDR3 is CASSRIQGEQYF. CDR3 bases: TGTGCCAGCAGCCGTATACAGGGGGAGCAGTACTTC.

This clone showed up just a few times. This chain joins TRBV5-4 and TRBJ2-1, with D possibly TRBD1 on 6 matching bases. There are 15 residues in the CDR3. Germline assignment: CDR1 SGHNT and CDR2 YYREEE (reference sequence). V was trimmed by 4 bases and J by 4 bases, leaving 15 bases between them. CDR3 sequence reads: CASSPTFTGYNEQFF. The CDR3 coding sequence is TGTGCCAGCAGCCCAACCTTCACAGGGTACAATGAGCAGTTCTTC.

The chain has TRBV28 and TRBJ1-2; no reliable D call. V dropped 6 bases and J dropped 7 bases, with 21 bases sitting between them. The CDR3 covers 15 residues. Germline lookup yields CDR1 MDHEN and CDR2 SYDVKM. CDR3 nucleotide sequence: TGTGCCAGCAGCCATCCCAGGCGGGCGGTTCCTGGCTACACCTTC. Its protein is CASSHPRRAVPGYTF.

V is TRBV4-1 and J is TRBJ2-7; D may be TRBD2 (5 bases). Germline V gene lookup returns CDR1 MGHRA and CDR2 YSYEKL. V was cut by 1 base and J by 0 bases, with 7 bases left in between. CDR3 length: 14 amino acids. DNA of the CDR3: TGCGCCAGCAGCCAAGTCGGGGACTCCTACGAGCAGTACTTC. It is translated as CASSQVGDSYEQYF.

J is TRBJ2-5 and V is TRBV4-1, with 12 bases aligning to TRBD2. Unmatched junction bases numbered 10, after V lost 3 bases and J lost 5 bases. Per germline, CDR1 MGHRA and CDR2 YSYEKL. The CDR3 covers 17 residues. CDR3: CASSQSRLAGDPETQYF. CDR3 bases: TGCGCCAGCAGCCAGTCACGACTAGCGGGGGATCCGGAGACCCAGTACTTC.

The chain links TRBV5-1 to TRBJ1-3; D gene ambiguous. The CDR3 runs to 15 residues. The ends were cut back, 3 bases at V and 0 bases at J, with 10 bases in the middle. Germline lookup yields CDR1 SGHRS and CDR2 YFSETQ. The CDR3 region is CASSSARNSGNTIYF. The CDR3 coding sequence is TGCGCCAGCAGCTCCGCAAGGAACTCTGGAAACACCATATATTTT.

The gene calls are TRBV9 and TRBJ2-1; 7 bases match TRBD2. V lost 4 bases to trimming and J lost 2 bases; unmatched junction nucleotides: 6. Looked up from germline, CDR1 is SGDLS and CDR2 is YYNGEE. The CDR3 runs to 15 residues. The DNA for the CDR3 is TGTGCCAGCAGCCCCCGGGAGGAACCCTACAATGAGCAGTTCTTC. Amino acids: CASSPREEPYNEQFF.

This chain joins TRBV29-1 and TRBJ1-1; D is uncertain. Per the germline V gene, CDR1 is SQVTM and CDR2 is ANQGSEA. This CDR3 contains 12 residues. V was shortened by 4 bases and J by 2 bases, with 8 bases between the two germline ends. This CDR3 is CSVGHINTEAFF. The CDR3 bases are TGCAGCGTTGGACACATTAACACTGAAGCTTTCTTT.

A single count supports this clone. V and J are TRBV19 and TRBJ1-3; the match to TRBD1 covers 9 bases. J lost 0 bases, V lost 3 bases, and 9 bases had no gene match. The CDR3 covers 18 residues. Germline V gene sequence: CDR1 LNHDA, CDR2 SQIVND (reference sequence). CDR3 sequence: CASSMYGTGQNSGNTIYF. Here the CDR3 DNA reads TGTGCCAGTAGTATGTACGGGACAGGGCAAAACTCTGGAAACACCATATATTTT. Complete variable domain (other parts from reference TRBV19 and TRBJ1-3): DGGITQSPKYLFRKEGQNVTLSCEQNLNHDAMYWYRQDPGQGLRLIYYSQIVNDFQKGDIAEGYSVSREKKESFPLTVTSAQKNPTAFYLCASSMYGTGQNSGNTIYFGEGSWLTVV.

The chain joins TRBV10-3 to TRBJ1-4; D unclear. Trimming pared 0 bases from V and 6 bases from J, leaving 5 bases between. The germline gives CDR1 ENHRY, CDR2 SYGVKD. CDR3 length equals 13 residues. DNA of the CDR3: TGTGCCATCAGTGAGTCGGCCGATGAAAAACTGTTTTTT. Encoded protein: CAISESADEKLFF.

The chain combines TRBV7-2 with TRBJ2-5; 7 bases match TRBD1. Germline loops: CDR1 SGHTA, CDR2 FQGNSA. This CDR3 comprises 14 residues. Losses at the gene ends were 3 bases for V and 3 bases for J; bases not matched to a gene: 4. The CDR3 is CASSLDGTEETQYF. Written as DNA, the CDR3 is TGTGCCAGCAGCTTGGATGGGACAGAAGAGACCCAGTACTTC.

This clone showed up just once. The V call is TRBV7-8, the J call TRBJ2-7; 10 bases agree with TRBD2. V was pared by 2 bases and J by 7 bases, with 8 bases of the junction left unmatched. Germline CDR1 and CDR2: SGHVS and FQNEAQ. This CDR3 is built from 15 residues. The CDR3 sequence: CASSLRLAGAREQYF. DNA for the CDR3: TGTGCCAGCAGCTTACGTCTAGCGGGAGCGCGGGAGCAGTACTTC.

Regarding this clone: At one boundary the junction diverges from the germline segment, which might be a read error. CDR3 in DNA: TGTGCTAGCAGCTTAGCGCTGGGACTAAACACAGATACGCAGTATTTT. Its translation is CASSLALGLNTDTQYF. The V and J genes are TRBV7-7 and TRBJ2-3, with 7 nucleotides matching TRBD2. This CDR3 spans 16 amino acids. CDR1 is SSHAT and CDR2 is FNYEAQ in the germline V gene (reference sequence).

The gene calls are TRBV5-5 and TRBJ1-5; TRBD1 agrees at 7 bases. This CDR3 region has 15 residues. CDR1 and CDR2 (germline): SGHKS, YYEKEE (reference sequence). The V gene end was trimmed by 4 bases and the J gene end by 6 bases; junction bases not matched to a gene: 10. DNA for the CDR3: TGTGCCAGCAGCCTGGACAGGTCAGGAGTTCAGCCCCAGCATTTT. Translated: CASSLDRSGVQPQHF.